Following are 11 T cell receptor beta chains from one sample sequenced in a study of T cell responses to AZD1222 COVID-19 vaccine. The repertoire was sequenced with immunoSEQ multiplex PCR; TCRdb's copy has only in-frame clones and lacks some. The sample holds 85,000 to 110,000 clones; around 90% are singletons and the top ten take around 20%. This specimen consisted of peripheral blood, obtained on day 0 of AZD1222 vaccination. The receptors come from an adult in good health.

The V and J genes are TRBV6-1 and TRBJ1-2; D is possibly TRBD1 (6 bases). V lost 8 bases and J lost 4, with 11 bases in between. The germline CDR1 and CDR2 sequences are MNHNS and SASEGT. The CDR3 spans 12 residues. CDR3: CASRGQRYGYTF. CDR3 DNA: TGTGCCAGCCGCGGACAGCGCTATGGCTACACCTTC.

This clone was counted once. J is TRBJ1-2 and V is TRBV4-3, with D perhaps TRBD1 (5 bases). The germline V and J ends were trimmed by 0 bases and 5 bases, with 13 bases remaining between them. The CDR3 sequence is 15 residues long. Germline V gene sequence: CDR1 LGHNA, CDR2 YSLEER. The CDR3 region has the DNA TGCGCCAGCAGCCAAGAAGCGGGGCATTTTTATGGCTACACCTTC. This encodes CASSQEAGHFYGYTF.

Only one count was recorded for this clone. CDR3 amino acids: CASSLGTSGTGELFF. The CDR3 DNA reads as TGTGCCAGCAGCTTAGGGACTAGCGGCACCGGGGAGCTGTTTTTT. The rearrangement links TRBV7-8 to TRBJ2-2; 10 nucleotides line up with TRBD2. The germline V gene encodes CDR1 SGHVS and CDR2 FQNEAQ. This CDR3 has 15 amino acids. Trimming removed 1 base from V and 4 bases from J; junction bases left unmatched: 0.

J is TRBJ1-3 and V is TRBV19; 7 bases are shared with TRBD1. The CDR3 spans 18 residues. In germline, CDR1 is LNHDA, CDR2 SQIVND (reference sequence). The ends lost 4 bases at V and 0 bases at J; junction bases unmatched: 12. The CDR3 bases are TGTGCCAGTAGTAGTAGTACGGGACAGTCAAGCTCTGGAAACACCATATATTTT. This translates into CASSSSTGQSSSGNTIYF.

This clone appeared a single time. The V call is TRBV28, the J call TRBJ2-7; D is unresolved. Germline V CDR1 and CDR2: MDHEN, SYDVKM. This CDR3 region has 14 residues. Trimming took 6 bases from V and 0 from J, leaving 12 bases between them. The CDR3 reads CASRPSAGSYEQYF. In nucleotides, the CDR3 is TGTGCCAGCAGACCCAGCGCAGGCTCCTACGAGCAGTACTTC.

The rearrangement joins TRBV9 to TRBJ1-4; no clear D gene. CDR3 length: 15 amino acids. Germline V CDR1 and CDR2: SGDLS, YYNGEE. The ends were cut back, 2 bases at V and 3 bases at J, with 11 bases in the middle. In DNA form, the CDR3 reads TGTGCCAGCAGCGTCTCCGGGGTGGCTAATGAAAAACTGTTTTTT. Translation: CASSVSGVANEKLFF.

The CDR3 sequence: CASTSGGGYEQYF. CDR3 in DNA: TGTGCCAGCACCTCCGGGGGGGGCTACGAGCAGTACTTC. V is TRBV28 and J is TRBJ2-7; 8 bases map to TRBD2. This CDR3 region has 13 residues. With 7 bases clipped from V and 3 bases from J, the junction kept 5 bases outside the gene matches. Germline values: CDR1 MDHEN, CDR2 SYDVKM.

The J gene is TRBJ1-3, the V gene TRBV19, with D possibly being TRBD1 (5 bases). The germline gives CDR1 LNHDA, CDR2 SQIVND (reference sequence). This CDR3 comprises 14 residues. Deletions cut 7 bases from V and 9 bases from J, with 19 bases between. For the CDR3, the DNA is TGTGCCAGTAACAACGGGGGTACTTCCTCCACCATATATTTT. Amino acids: CASNNGGTSSTIYF.

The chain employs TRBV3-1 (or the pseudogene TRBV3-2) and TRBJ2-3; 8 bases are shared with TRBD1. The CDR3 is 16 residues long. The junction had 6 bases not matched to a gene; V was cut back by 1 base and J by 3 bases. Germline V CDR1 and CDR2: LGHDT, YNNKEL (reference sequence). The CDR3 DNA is TGTGCCAGCAGCCAAGGTCAGGGGGCGCGAACAGATACGCAGTATTTT. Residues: CASSQGQGARTDTQYF.

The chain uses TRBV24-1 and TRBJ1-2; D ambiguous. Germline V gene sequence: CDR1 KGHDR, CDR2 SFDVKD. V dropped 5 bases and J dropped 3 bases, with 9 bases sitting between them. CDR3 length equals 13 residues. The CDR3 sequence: CATSVGEHYGYTF. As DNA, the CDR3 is TGTGCCACCAGTGTTGGGGAGCACTATGGCTACACCTTC.

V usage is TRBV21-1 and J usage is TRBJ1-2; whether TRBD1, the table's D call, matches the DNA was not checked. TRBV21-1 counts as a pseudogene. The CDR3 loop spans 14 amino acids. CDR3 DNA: TGTGCCAGCAGCAAAGTCAGGGCTGGCTATGGCTACACCTTC. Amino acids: CASSKVRAGYGYTF.